The 19 T cell receptor beta chains given below trace back to one sample, sequenced in a study of cytomegalovirus exposure and HLA in healthy donors. PCR primers comprised 60 Vbeta and 13 Jbeta primers. Profiled with immunoSEQ multiplex PCR; TCRdb holds only in-frame clones, not every one. Of 200,000 or so clones detected, 70% to 90% appear once; the ten largest clones hold about 2%. The sequencing sample was made of PBMCs. These receptors all stem from a woman between 18 and 30 years old in good health and CMV-seropositive.

There are a few counts of this clone. V is TRBV11-3 and J is TRBJ1-5; D is perhaps TRBD1 (6 bases). The CDR3 totals 13 residues. Germline values: CDR1 SGHNT, CDR2 YENEEA. Trimming removed 5 bases at V and 7 bases at J, with 12 bases between. Here the CDR3 reads CASSQQGSQPQHF. The CDR3 DNA follows: TGTGCCAGCAGCCAACAGGGTTCCCAGCCCCAGCATTTT.

V is TRBV9 and J is TRBJ1-2, with 10 bases that match TRBD1. The CDR3 runs 14 residues. The germline V gene has CDR1 SGDLS and CDR2 YYNGEE. Losses at the gene ends were 3 bases for V and 4 bases for J; bases not matched to a gene: 3. Written as DNA, the CDR3 is TGTGCCAGCAGCGCCGGGACAGGGGTCTATGGCTACACCTTC. Translation: CASSAGTGVYGYTF.

The chain couples TRBV5-4 to TRBJ2-5; the match to TRBD1 covers 8 bases. The length of the CDR3 is 14 residues. Germline V gene lookup returns CDR1 SGHNT and CDR2 YYREEE (reference sequence). Losses at the gene ends were 4 bases for V and 5 bases for J; bases not matched to a gene: 7. Here the CDR3 reads CASSIQRQGETQYF. The CDR3 DNA reads as TGTGCCAGCAGCATACAGAGACAGGGGGAGACCCAGTACTTC.

In the case of this clone: A junction boundary mismatches the germline segment, possibly from a read error. V is TRBV6-1 and J is TRBJ1-1, with 8 bases fitting TRBD1. There are 13 residues in the CDR3. Germline V lookup: CDR1 MNHNS, CDR2 SASEGT. CDR3 sequence: CASSEAGGTGLIF. In DNA, the CDR3 is TGTGCCAGCAGTGAAGCAGGGGGGACAGGTTTGATCTTT.

This clone occurred a few times. The chain employs TRBV6-1 and TRBJ1-2; D might be TRBD1 (6 bases). CDR1 and CDR2 from the germline V gene are MNHNS and SASEGT. The length of the CDR3 is 13 residues. The CDR3 bases are TGTGAGTCTAGCGGGGGCCCATACTATGGCTACACCTTC. Its protein product is CESSGGPYYGYTF.

This clone is a singleton in its sample. The chain recombines TRBV5-4 with TRBJ2-3, with a possible D match to TRBD2 (6 bases). The CDR3 covers 17 residues. Germline V gives CDR1 SGHNT, CDR2 YYREEE (reference sequence). Deletions cut 0 bases from V and 1 base from J, with 15 bases between. In DNA, the CDR3 is TGTGCCAGCAGCTTGGGAGGTCCGTGGGGGGGCACAGATACGCAGTATTTT. This sequence encodes CASSLGGPWGGTDTQYF.

The CDR3 DNA follows: TGTGCCAGCAGCTTTCTAGCGGGGGGACTCGGGGAGCTGTTTTTT. Its protein product is CASSFLAGGLGELFF. The chain is built from TRBV7-9 and TRBJ2-2; 11 bases fit TRBD2. Per germline, CDR1 SEHNR and CDR2 FQNEAQ (reference sequence). There are 15 residues in the CDR3. Germline trimming cut 3 bases from V and 7 bases from J; bases unmatched to any gene: 4.

In nucleotides, the CDR3 is TGTGCCACCAGCAGAGCCCGGATTAGGACAGGCCAGCCCCAGCATTTT. It translates to CATSRARIRTGQPQHF. This rearrangement joins TRBV15 to TRBJ1-5; 7 bases align to TRBD1. J was trimmed by 7 bases and V by 1 base; bases with no gene match: 10. The CDR3 has 16 amino acids. Germline assignment: CDR1 LNHNV and CDR2 YYDKDF (reference sequence).

The rearrangement links TRBV7-3 to TRBJ2-3, with D unclear. From germline, CDR1 is SGHTA and CDR2 FQGTGA. Deletions cut 1 base from V and 3 bases from J, with 14 bases between. This CDR3 region has 16 residues. The CDR3 DNA follows: TGTGCCAGCAGCTTAAATCAGAAAGTTTGGACAGATACGCAGTATTTT. Translated: CASSLNQKVWTDTQYF. Supplemented by reference TRBV7-3 and TRBJ2-3, the full variable domain reads GAGVSQTPSNKVTEKGKYVELRCDPISGHTALYWYRQSLGQGPEFLIYFQGTGAADDSGLPNDRFFAVRPEGSVSTLKIQRTERGDSAVYLCASSLNQKVWTDTQYFGPGTRLTVL.

As regards this clone: Other DNA sequences of this sample code for an identical CDR3. The gene calls are TRBV28 and TRBJ1-2; D perhaps matches TRBD1 (5 bases). Trimming pared 5 bases from V and 8 bases from J, leaving 21 bases between. Germline V gene lookup returns CDR1 MDHEN and CDR2 SYDVKM. This CDR3 spans 15 amino acids. The CDR3 DNA sequence: TGTGCCAGCAGTGAACCCGAAGGGGCGCTAGGCGGCTACACCTTC. Its protein is CASSEPEGALGGYTF.

The chain joins TRBV19 to TRBJ2-7; weak D call: TRBD2 (5 bases). Trimming took off 4 bases at V and 1 base at J, with 11 bases between the two ends. CDR3 size: 14 residues. Germline loops: CDR1 LNHDA, CDR2 SQIVND (reference sequence). The CDR3 reads CASSTSSGSYEQYF. Written as DNA, the CDR3 is TGTGCCAGTAGTACGTCTTCGGGATCCTACGAGCAGTACTTC.

The CDR3 region has the DNA TGTGCCAGCAGTTTGACAGGTGACACGCAGTATTTT. Its translation is CASSLTGDTQYF. The chain joins TRBV11-2 to TRBJ2-3, with a tentative D call TRBD1 (6 bases). Germline CDR1 and CDR2: SGHAT and FQNNGV. The CDR3 loop spans 12 amino acids. V lost 6 bases to trimming and J lost 9 bases, with 13 bases between them. The complete variable domain, with remaining parts taken from reference TRBV11-2 and TRBJ2-3, reads EAGVAQSPRYKIIEKRQSVAFWCNPISGHATLYWYQQILGQGPKLLIQFQNNGVVDDSQLPKDRFSAERLKGVDSTLKIQPAKLEDSAVYLCASSLTGDTQYFGPGTRLTVL.

The rearrangement links TRBV6-5 to TRBJ1-5, with 7 bases aligning to TRBD1. Germline V gives CDR1 MNHEY, CDR2 SVGAGI. Trimming took 6 bases from V and 4 from J; bases not matched to a gene: 9. CDR3 length: 15 residues. The CDR3 is CASRLKGQSNQPQHF. Here the CDR3 DNA reads TGTGCCAGCAGGTTAAAGGGACAGAGTAATCAGCCCCAGCATTTT.

The chain employs TRBV9 and TRBJ1-1; 8 bases line up with TRBD1. The CDR3 sequence is 13 residues long. Germline trimming cut 4 bases from V and 2 bases from J; bases unmatched to any gene: 1. Germline-derived CDR1 and CDR2 are SGDLS and YYNGEE. For the CDR3, the DNA is TGTGCCAGCAGCCAGGGGGCCAACACTGAAGCTTTCTTT. Translated: CASSQGANTEAFF.

The chain combines TRBV6-6 with TRBJ2-5; the D gene is possibly TRBD2 (5 bases). Near its end, the DNA agrees better with TRBJ2-7, so the J call may be wrong. CDR3 length: 15 residues. Germline-derived CDR1 and CDR2 are MNHNY and SVGAGI (reference sequence). CDR3 in amino acids: CASSYSGGYSYEQYF. CDR3 DNA: TGTGCCAGCAGTTACTCGGGCGGGTACTCCTACGAGCAGTACTTC.

This chain uses TRBV19 with TRBJ1-5, with a tentative D call TRBD1 (6 bases). Germline CDR1 reads LNHDA; CDR2 reads SQIVND (reference sequence). The CDR3 runs 15 residues. The V gene lost 6 bases and the J gene lost 0 bases, with 12 bases spanning the gap. The CDR3 DNA follows: TGTGCCAGTAGCCGGGACACTTATAGCAATCAGCCCCAGCATTTT. This gives the protein CASSRDTYSNQPQHF.

V usage is TRBV11-2 and J usage is TRBJ2-1, with 12 positions matching TRBD2. CDR1 and CDR2 (germline): SGHAT, FQNNGV. The CDR3 loop spans 16 amino acids. The V and J ends lost 0 bases and 7 bases, in that order; junction bases with no gene match: 4. DNA for the CDR3: TGTGCCAGCAGCTTAGAACTAGCGGGGGGTGTTAATGAGCAGTTCTTC. Amino acid sequence: CASSLELAGGVNEQFF. The full variable domain, rest sourced from reference TRBV11-2 and TRBJ2-1, is EAGVAQSPRYKIIEKRQSVAFWCNPISGHATLYWYQQILGQGPKLLIQFQNNGVVDDSQLPKDRFSAERLKGVDSTLKIQPAKLEDSAVYLCASSLELAGGVNEQFFGPGTRLTVL.

This chain joins TRBV1 and TRBJ2-5; TRBD2, the D gene given by the table, was not confirmed from the DNA. TRBV1 is an annotated pseudogene. This CDR3 is 17 amino acids long. Here the CDR3 DNA reads TGCACCAGCAGTGAGCGGATCCCCCCACCCCAGGAGGAGACCCAGTACTTC. Its protein is CTSSERIPPPQEETQYF.

The chain uses TRBV7-9 and TRBJ1-1, with a weak D call TRBD1 (6 bases). V was pared by 3 bases and J by 1 base, with 12 bases between. CDR3 length: 15 amino acids. Germline lookup yields CDR1 SEHNR and CDR2 FQNEAQ (reference sequence). CDR3 sequence reads: CASSLYRDTNTEAFF. DNA for the CDR3: TGTGCCAGCAGCTTGTACCGGGACACGAACACTGAAGCTTTCTTT.